Listed here are 30 T cell receptor beta chains from one sample, sequenced in a study of T cell responses to AZD1222 COVID-19 vaccine. The data were produced by immunoSEQ multiplex PCR, yet TCRdb's version contains in-frame clones alone and is incomplete. The top ten hold 4% to 4.5% of the sample, which has 160,000 or so clones, 80% to 90% seen once. Sample: peripheral blood, taken 28 days after the second dose of the MenACWY control vaccine. Every receptor here comes from an adult who received the MenACWY meningococcal vaccine as a control.

The chain has TRBV7-8 and TRBJ1-5; a possible D gene is TRBD1 (5 bases). Trimming shortened V by 1 base and J by 5 bases, and 12 bases separated the two germline ends. Germline V lookup: CDR1 SGHVS, CDR2 FQNEAQ. The CDR3 runs 15 residues. The CDR3 loop is CASSLGAGADQPQHF. The CDR3 DNA reads as TGTGCCAGCAGCTTAGGAGCCGGGGCCGATCAGCCCCAGCATTTT.

CDR3 loop: CATSRDRGATNEKLFF. CDR3 nucleotides: TGTGCCACCAGCAGAGATCGAGGGGCAACTAATGAAAAACTGTTTTTT. This chain connects TRBV15 to TRBJ1-4; D is perhaps TRBD1 (5 bases). Germline V CDR1 and CDR2: LNHNV, YYDKDF (reference sequence). This CDR3 contains 16 residues. With 0 bases removed from V and 0 bases from J, the gap between germline ends came to 8 bases. Variable domain in full (rest from reference TRBV15 and TRBJ1-4): DAMVIQNPRYQVTQFGKPVTLSCSQTLNHNVMYWYQQKSSQAPKLLFHYYDKDFNNEADTPDNFQSRRPNTSFCFLDIRSPGLGDTAMYLCATSRDRGATNEKLFFGSGTQLSVL.

The chain employs TRBV5-4 and TRBJ1-1; a weak D match, TRBD1 (5 bases). The CDR3 sequence is 16 residues long. The germline V gene has CDR1 SGHNT and CDR2 YYREEE (reference sequence). V shed 5 bases and J shed 5 bases, with 22 bases lying between them. The CDR3 DNA sequence: TGTGCCAGCAGACTAATAGGCCGGGGCCATTGGACTGAAGCTTTCTTT. This gives the protein CASRLIGRGHWTEAFF.

The rearrangement joins TRBV6-5 to TRBJ1-5, with D tentatively TRBD1 (5 bases). Trimming took off 6 bases at V and 4 bases at J, with 13 bases between the two ends. The CDR3 is 14 amino acids. Germline V lookup: CDR1 MNHEY, CDR2 SVGAGI. The CDR3 nucleotides are TGTGCCAGCAGCCGGGACGGCAGAAATCAGCCCCAGCATTTT. Protein sequence: CASSRDGRNQPQHF.

The chain carries TRBV18 and TRBJ2-7; D might be TRBD1 (6 bases). Germline CDR1 KGHSH, CDR2 LQKENI. This CDR3 spans 17 amino acids. Trimming pared 3 bases from V and 5 bases from J, leaving 23 bases between. Here the CDR3 DNA reads TGTGCCAGCTCACCCAGGTCTGGGCAGGGGATAAACCACGAGCAGTACTTC. Translating gives CASSPRSGQGINHEQYF.

V and J are TRBV12-5 and TRBJ2-3; a weak D match, TRBD2 (5 bases). V lost 8 bases and J lost 0, with 9 bases in between. The CDR3 spans 13 residues. Germline V CDR1 and CDR2: LGHNT, FRNRAP. Here the CDR3 reads CASLGGSTDTQYF. For the CDR3, the DNA is TGTGCTAGTTTAGGCGGGAGCACAGATACGCAGTATTTT.

The gene calls are TRBV7-2 and TRBJ1-2, with 9 bases fitting TRBD1. The germline V gene encodes CDR1 SGHTA and CDR2 FQGNSA. V gave up 3 bases and J gave up 3 bases; unmatched junction bases: 2. CDR3 length: 14 residues. DNA of the CDR3: TGTGCCAGCAGCTTGGACAGGGGCTACTATGGCTACACCTTC. Amino acid sequence: CASSLDRGYYGYTF.

J is TRBJ1-5 and V is TRBV6-4; 7 bases line up with TRBD1. This CDR3 comprises 13 residues. CDR1 and CDR2 from the germline V gene are MRHNA and SNTAGT. The J segment lost 2 bases and the V segment lost 11 bases, leaving 6 bases of the junction unmatched. CDR3 DNA sequence: TGTGCCTTAAGGGGGCCTTGCAATCAGCCCCAGCATTTT. Its protein product is CALRGPCNQPQHF.

The J gene is TRBJ2-7, the V gene TRBV25-1; D is unresolved. The CDR3 covers 13 residues. The germline CDR1 and CDR2 sequences are MGHDK and SYGVNS. The V gene lost 2 bases and the J gene lost 1 base, with 6 bases spanning the gap. CDR3 coding DNA: TGTGCCAGCAGTGAACTGGATTCCTACGAGCAGTACTTC. Translation: CASSELDSYEQYF.

The chain couples TRBV21-1 to TRBJ2-4. TRBV21-1 is labeled a pseudogene. The CDR3 has 13 residues. CDR3 DNA sequence: TGTGCCAGCTATAGAACGGACCCAAACATTCAGTACTTC. It translates to CASYRTDPNIQYF.

V and J are TRBV12-5 and TRBJ1-1, with D unclear. The CDR3 runs 12 residues. The V end lost 1 base, the J end lost 3 bases, and 3 bases lay between the germline ends. Looked up from germline, CDR1 is LGHNT and CDR2 is FRNRAP. For the CDR3, the DNA is TGTGCTAGTGGTTTGGGGCACACTGAAGCTTTCTTT. As protein: CASGLGHTEAFF.

As DNA, the CDR3 is TGTGCCAGTAGTATCACTGACGGGGCCGGTGCGGGCATTCAGTACTTC. This sequence encodes CASSITDGAGAGIQYF. The genes are TRBV19 and TRBJ2-4, with D tentatively TRBD1 or TRBD2 (5 bases each). Germline CDR1 LNHDA, CDR2 SQIVND (reference sequence). The V end was cut by 3 bases, the J end by 9 bases, with 21 bases between. This CDR3 contains 16 residues.

The V gene is TRBV4-1, the J gene TRBJ2-1, with 8 bases identical to TRBD2. Looked up from germline, CDR1 is MGHRA and CDR2 is YSYEKL. This CDR3 region has 15 residues. The J segment lost 9 bases and the V segment lost 4 bases, leaving 11 bases of the junction unmatched. The CDR3 sequence is CASSLVQRENAEQFF. CDR3 bases: TGCGCCAGCAGCCTTGTGCAGCGGGAGAATGCTGAGCAGTTCTTC.

This clone was seen a handful of times. The V and J genes are TRBV6-6 and TRBJ2-7; a possible D gene is TRBD2 (7 bases). The CDR3 is 15 amino acids. V gave up 7 bases and J gave up 5 bases, with 21 bases separating them. Germline V CDR1 and CDR2: MNHNY, SVGAGI (reference sequence). The CDR3 loop is CASTLGGALLNEQYF. CDR3 bases: TGTGCCAGCACCCTAGGGGGGGCCCTCCTCAACGAGCAGTACTTC.

Concerning this clone itself: Additional DNA sequences in this sample encode the identical CDR3. This chain joins TRBV27 and TRBJ2-1; 14 bases align to TRBD2. This CDR3 is built from 15 residues. V lost 6 bases to trimming and J lost 9 bases; unmatched junction nucleotides: 7. Germline CDR1 is MNHEY and CDR2 is SMNVEV (reference sequence). CDR3 loop: CASSPGTSGSGEQFF. The CDR3 nucleotides read TGTGCCAGCAGCCCCGGGACTAGCGGGAGCGGTGAGCAGTTCTTC.

This chain uses TRBV11-3 with TRBJ2-5; TRBD2 might be the D (6 bases). The V end was cut by 1 base, the J end by 1 base, with 7 bases between. CDR1 and CDR2 from the germline V gene are SGHNT and YENEEA. There are 14 residues in the CDR3. The CDR3 sequence: CASSLGDFQETQYF. In DNA form, the CDR3 reads TGTGCCAGCAGCTTAGGGGACTTCCAAGAGACCCAGTACTTC.

The V and J genes are TRBV4-3 and TRBJ1-1; 7 bases align to TRBD1. Germline lookup yields CDR1 LGHNA and CDR2 YSLEER. The CDR3 is made up of 14 amino acids. Germline trimming cut 3 bases from V and 11 bases from J; bases unmatched to any gene: 12. This CDR3 reads CASSQGVSGGSAFF. CDR3 sequence (DNA): TGCGCCAGCAGCCAGGGGGTCTCAGGGGGTTCGGCTTTCTTT.

The chain carries TRBV30 and TRBJ2-5; D is perhaps TRBD1 (6 bases). Germline-derived CDR1 and CDR2 are GTSNPN and SVGIG (reference sequence). Trimming removed 7 bases at V and 5 bases at J, with 20 bases between. CDR3 length equals 14 residues. The CDR3 reads CASTNRALRETQYF. The CDR3 DNA sequence: TGTGCCTCGACGAACAGGGCGTTACGGGAGACCCAGTACTTC.

J is TRBJ2-6 and V is TRBV28, with TRBD1 matching 7 bases. Germline V CDR1 and CDR2: MDHEN, SYDVKM. Germline trimming cut 6 bases from V and 2 bases from J; bases unmatched to any gene: 1. This CDR3 is built from 14 residues. CDR3 amino acids: CASSDRAGANVLTF. DNA of the CDR3: TGTGCCAGCAGCGACAGGGCTGGGGCCAACGTCCTGACTTTC.

V is TRBV2 and J is TRBJ1-6; D is unclear. CDR1 and CDR2 from the germline V gene are SNHLY and FYNNEI. The germline V and J ends were trimmed by 7 bases and 0 bases, with 4 bases remaining between them. CDR3 length: 13 residues. The CDR3 is CASISSYNSPLHF. The CDR3 DNA reads TGTGCCAGCATCAGCTCCTATAATTCACCCCTCCACTTT.

This rearrangement joins TRBV20-1 to TRBJ2-2; D gene ambiguous. Trimming shortened V by 3 bases and J by 1 base, and 12 bases separated the two germline ends. The CDR3 contains 15 residues. The germline gives CDR1 DFQATT, CDR2 SNEGSKA (reference sequence). CDR3 amino acids: CSASIARRNTGELFF. CDR3 coding DNA: TGCAGTGCTAGTATAGCTAGGCGGAACACCGGGGAGCTGTTTTTT.

The V and J genes are TRBV3-1 (or the pseudogene TRBV3-2) and TRBJ1-1; D remains ambiguous. This CDR3 contains 14 residues. The germline V and J ends were trimmed by 0 bases and 3 bases, with 8 bases remaining between them. Germline CDR1 and CDR2: LGHDT and YNNKEL (reference sequence). In DNA form, the CDR3 reads TGTGCCAGCAGCCAAGATTGGGCCGACACTGAAGCTTTCTTT. It encodes CASSQDWADTEAFF.

In its sample, this clone was seen once. The V call is TRBV10-3, the J call TRBJ1-1, with D perhaps matching TRBD1 (6 bases). From germline, CDR1 is ENHRY and CDR2 SYGVKD. V was shortened by 5 bases and J by 3 bases, with 13 bases between the two germline ends. This CDR3 spans 14 amino acids. CDR3 DNA sequence: TGTGCCATCAGTAAGGCAGGGGAAGACACTGAAGCTTTCTTT. This sequence encodes CAISKAGEDTEAFF.

The V gene is TRBV5-8, the J gene TRBJ1-6; TRBD1 matches 7 bases. Germline trimming cut 1 base from V and 7 bases from J; bases unmatched to any gene: 11. Germline loops: CDR1 SGHTS, CDR2 YDEGEE. The CDR3 is 17 amino acids. CDR3 in DNA: TGTGCCAGCAGCTTGAAGCAGGGGGGACTTTTGAATTCACCCCTCCACTTT. It translates to CASSLKQGGLLNSPLHF.

The rearrangement links TRBV30 to TRBJ2-3, with D possibly being TRBD1 (6 bases). V was cut by 2 bases and J by 0 bases, with 18 bases left in between. CDR3 size: 17 residues. Looked up from germline, CDR1 is GTSNPN and CDR2 is SVGIG (reference sequence). In nucleotides, the CDR3 is TGTGCCTGGAGTACGCTTCAGGGGATCACTAGCACAGATACGCAGTATTTT. As protein: CAWSTLQGITSTDTQYF.

This clone has just one count. The chain couples TRBV19 to TRBJ2-2; tentatively, D is TRBD2 (6 bases). There are 18 residues in the CDR3. Germline V gene lookup returns CDR1 LNHDA and CDR2 SQIVND (reference sequence). Trimming shortened V by 6 bases and J by 3 bases, and 23 bases separated the two germline ends. The CDR3 sequence: CASRPLAGPYFDTGELFF. CDR3 nucleotide sequence: TGTGCCAGTAGACCCCTGGCGGGGCCATATTTTGACACCGGGGAGCTGTTTTTT.

CDR3 residues: CASSMGAVANYGYTF. The CDR3 region has the DNA TGTGCCAGTAGTATGGGGGCCGTAGCTAACTATGGCTACACCTTC. The gene calls are TRBV19 and TRBJ1-2, with a tentative D call TRBD1 (6 bases). Between the trimmed V and J ends, which lost 3 bases and 0 bases, there was a span of 11 bases. CDR1 and CDR2 from the germline V gene are LNHDA and SQIVND (reference sequence). The CDR3 has 15 residues.

The CDR3 coding sequence is TGCGCCAGCAGCTTGGTTCCAGGTACCATGAACACTGAAGCTTTCTTT. It is translated as CASSLVPGTMNTEAFF. The V call is TRBV5-1, the J call TRBJ1-1; no clear D. V lost 0 bases to trimming and J lost 0 bases, with 12 bases between them. Germline V gene lookup returns CDR1 SGHRS and CDR2 YFSETQ. This CDR3 contains 16 residues.

This chain uses TRBV10-1 with TRBJ1-3, with a weak D call TRBD1 (5 bases). Between the trimmed V and J ends, which lost 9 bases and 8 bases, there was a span of 8 bases. There are 10 residues in the CDR3. Germline V gene sequence: CDR1 WNHNN, CDR2 SYGVQD (reference sequence). CDR3 residues: CASWDDTIYF. The DNA for the CDR3 is TGCGCCAGTTGGGACGACACCATATATTTT.

This chain links TRBV29-1 with TRBJ1-6; 7 nucleotides line up with TRBD1. This CDR3 spans 14 amino acids. J lost 8 bases, V lost 7 bases, and 11 bases had no gene match. Looked up from germline, CDR1 is SQVTM and CDR2 is ANQGSEA. CDR3 sequence: CSEPGQTFYSPLHF. CDR3 sequence (DNA): TGCAGCGAACCGGGACAGACCTTCTATTCACCCCTCCACTTT.